These 26 T cell receptor beta chains were all obtained from the same sample, sequenced in a study of T cells after yellow fever vaccination. TCRdb used MiXCR to reprocess the 5' RACE reads, holding one entry per CDR3 protein. The data hold approximately 260,000 distinct CDR3 sequences, with 10% to 15% observed a single time. The source was CD4+ T cells sorted from PBMCs, collected 45 days after the yellow fever booster vaccination. Receptor source: a man younger than 45 who received the YFV17D yellow fever vaccine.

This clonotype has a handful of counts. V usage is TRBV6-2 or TRBV6-3 and J usage is TRBJ1-1; D gene uncertain. Trimming left V 5 bases short and J 7 bases short, with 11 bases between. The CDR3 spans 12 residues. CDR1 MNHEY and CDR2 SVGEGT come from the germline V gene. The CDR3: CASSAEKFEAFF. The CDR3 nucleotides read TGTGCCAGCAGTGCCGAGAAGTTTGAAGCTTTCTTT.

The V gene is TRBV5-1, the J gene TRBJ2-2; D not certain. Germline V gene lookup returns CDR1 SGHRS and CDR2 YFSETQ. The CDR3 has 14 residues. The germline V and J ends were trimmed by 0 bases and 9 bases, with 12 bases remaining between them. CDR3 sequence (DNA): TGCGCCAGCAGCTTGGTCACCACCCATCGGGAGCTGTTTTTT. Translating gives CASSLVTTHRELFF.

CDR3 residues: CASSSIGGLIYGYTF. CDR3 in DNA: TGTGCCAGCAGCTCCATAGGGGGCCTTATCTATGGCTACACCTTC. V usage is TRBV7-9 and J usage is TRBJ1-2, with 7 bases matching TRBD1. This CDR3 contains 15 residues. Germline-derived CDR1 and CDR2 are SEHNR and FQNEAQ (reference sequence). Losses at the gene ends were 4 bases for V and 4 bases for J; bases not matched to a gene: 9. The complete variable domain, with remaining parts taken from reference TRBV7-9 and TRBJ1-2, reads DTGVSQNPRHKITKRGQNVTFRCDPISEHNRLYWYRQTLGQGPEFLTYFQNEAQLEKSRLLSDRFSAERPKGSFSTLEIQRTEQGDSAMYLCASSSIGGLIYGYTFGSGTRLTVV.

This clonotype was found a few times. This chain joins TRBV20-1 and TRBJ2-5; D possibly corresponds to TRBD1 (6 bases). The CDR3 has 16 residues. Germline values: CDR1 DFQATT, CDR2 SNEGSKA (reference sequence). Trimming stripped 5 bases from V and 4 bases from J, with 23 bases between. The DNA for the CDR3 is TGCAGTGCTTCCAGGACGACAGGCCAGTTGGTAGAGACCCAGTACTTC. Translation: CSASRTTGQLVETQYF.

The V gene is TRBV20-1, the J gene TRBJ2-7; unclear D gene. CDR3 length: 13 residues. The V gene lost 0 bases and the J gene lost 1 base, with 7 bases spanning the gap. Germline values: CDR1 DFQATT, CDR2 SNEGSKA (reference sequence). The chain's CDR3 is CSARDVVSYEQYF. The CDR3 DNA is TGCAGTGCTAGAGACGTGGTTTCCTACGAGCAGTACTTC.

The chain is built from TRBV6-1 and TRBJ1-5; tentatively, D is TRBD1 (6 bases). The V end was cut by 7 bases, the J end by 3 bases, with 19 bases between. Germline V gene sequence: CDR1 MNHNS, CDR2 SASEGT. The CDR3 sequence is 16 residues long. CDR3 DNA sequence: TGTGCCAGCAAGCACAGGGTGGTGAAAGCCAATCAGCCCCAGCATTTT. Translated, it gives CASKHRVVKANQPQHF.

This clonotype was seen at least ten times. This chain joins TRBV7-9 and TRBJ2-1; TRBD2 matches at 8 bases. CDR1 SEHNR and CDR2 FQNEAQ come from the germline V gene (reference sequence). There are 14 residues in the CDR3. Trimming cost V 2 bases and J 6 bases; bases outside gene matches: 3. The CDR3 region has the DNA TGTGCCAGCAGCTTACCCGCGGGAGGCAATGAGCAGTTCTTC. As protein: CASSLPAGGNEQFF.

The chain has TRBV5-6 and TRBJ2-1; 8 nucleotides match TRBD2. Per the germline V gene, CDR1 is SGHDT and CDR2 is YYEEEE. The CDR3 sequence is 15 residues long. The V segment lost 0 bases and the J segment 4 bases; nucleotides outside the gene matches: 3. CDR3 DNA sequence: TGTGCCAGCAGCTTGGGTGGGACTAGATACAATGAGCAGTTCTTC. It is translated as CASSLGGTRYNEQFF.

This clonotype was observed at least ten times. The V call is TRBV6-2 or TRBV6-3, the J call TRBJ2-7; TRBD2 matches at 8 bases. This CDR3 is 15 amino acids long. With 6 bases clipped from V and 3 bases from J, the junction kept 10 bases outside the gene matches. Germline V lookup: CDR1 MNHEY, CDR2 SVGEGT. This CDR3 is CASRTPGLGVYEQYF. The CDR3 region has the DNA TGTGCCAGCAGAACACCGGGACTAGGTGTCTACGAGCAGTACTTC.

This clonotype was observed a handful of times. V is TRBV10-1 and J is TRBJ2-1; unclear D gene. Trimming removed 6 bases from V and 12 bases from J, with 15 bases in between. The CDR3 runs to 12 residues. Looked up from germline, CDR1 is WNHNN and CDR2 is SYGVQD (reference sequence). The chain's CDR3 is CASSVNSEPQFF. CDR3 bases: TGCGCCAGCAGCGTGAACTCTGAACCGCAGTTCTTC.

A word on this clonotype: Since a much larger clone is just one base distant, this may be a read error. The genes are TRBV11-2 and TRBJ2-5, with TRBD1 identical over 8 bases. The length of the CDR3 is 16 residues. CDR1 and CDR2 from the germline V gene are SGHAT and FQNNGV. This chain's CDR3 is CASSSHRGAYHETQYF. The CDR3 bases are TGTGCCAGCAGCTCCCACAGGGGGGCCTACCACGAGACCCAGTACTTC.

The chain uses TRBV3-1 and TRBJ1-6; TRBD1 might be the D (5 bases). CDR3 length: 15 amino acids. Trimming took 1 base from V and 10 from J, leaving 14 bases between them. Per the germline V gene, CDR1 is LGHDT and CDR2 is YNNKEL (reference sequence). The CDR3 coding sequence is TGTGCCAGCAGCCAAGGTCGGGGAGGGGCATCACCCCTCCACTTT. Amino acids: CASSQGRGGASPLHF.

This clonotype was counted a few times. The gene calls are TRBV28 and TRBJ1-6, with a weak D call TRBD1 (6 bases). CDR3 length: 14 residues. V shed 6 bases and J shed 8 bases, with 14 bases lying between them. In germline, CDR1 is MDHEN, CDR2 SYDVKM. CDR3 DNA sequence: TGTGCCAGCAGACAACAGGGCCCCCATTCACCCCTCCACTTT. The encoded protein is CASRQQGPHSPLHF.

The rearrangement links TRBV6-1 to TRBJ2-1; maybe TRBD1 (5 bases). Trimming removed 6 bases from V and 7 bases from J, with 13 bases in between. CDR1 and CDR2 (germline): MNHNS, SASEGT. This CDR3 region has 13 residues. The CDR3 region is CASSPYRNNEQFF. CDR3 nucleotide sequence: TGTGCCAGCAGCCCCTACAGGAATAATGAGCAGTTCTTC.

This sequence joins TRBV10-3 and TRBJ2-1, with TRBD2 identical over 8 bases. The CDR3 has 17 amino acids. In germline, CDR1 is ENHRY, CDR2 SYGVKD. Losses at the gene ends were 3 bases for V and 0 bases for J; bases not matched to a gene: 7. The CDR3 DNA reads as TGTGCCATCAGTGACCCCCGAGCGGGAGACTCCTACAATGAGCAGTTCTTC. Encoded protein: CAISDPRAGDSYNEQFF.

This clonotype was counted a few times. For the CDR3, the DNA is TGTGCCACCAGTGTTCGAGCCACAGGGGTGCGGGCTCTAGCGGGGGGCCCCCAGCAGTGGTTCTTC. As protein: CATSVRATGVRALAGGPQQWFF. The chain couples TRBV24-1 to TRBJ2-1; 11 nucleotides match TRBD2. Germline lookup yields CDR1 KGHDR and CDR2 SFDVKD. The V and J ends lost 5 bases and 15 bases, in that order; junction bases with no gene match: 35. The CDR3 is 22 residues long.

This clonotype was counted only a few times. V and J are TRBV5-6 and TRBJ2-5; 8 bases fit TRBD2. V gave up 4 bases and J gave up 7 bases; unmatched junction bases: 3. Germline CDR1 is SGHDT and CDR2 is YYEEEE. The CDR3 contains 12 residues. The CDR3 spells CASSTSGGTQYF. The CDR3 DNA reads as TGTGCCAGCAGCACCAGCGGGGGGACCCAGTACTTC.

The chain couples TRBV5-1 to TRBJ2-7; 8 bases fit TRBD2. J gave up 3 bases and V 5 bases, and 10 bases lay outside the gene matches. This CDR3 is built from 15 residues. Germline CDR1 is SGHRS and CDR2 is YFSETQ. CDR3 bases: TGCGCCAGCAGACATACTACAGCGGGGGACTACGAGCAGTACTTC. Amino acids: CASRHTTAGDYEQYF.

This clonotype has just a few counts. V usage is TRBV3-1 and J usage is TRBJ2-1; D not resolved. V was cut by 1 base and J by 8 bases, with 12 bases left in between. This CDR3 region has 14 residues. Germline V gene data show CDR1 as LGHDT and CDR2 as YNNKEL (reference sequence). CDR3 sequence: CASSQALGSYEQFF. In DNA, the CDR3 is TGTGCCAGCAGCCAAGCATTGGGGTCCTATGAGCAGTTCTTC.

This clonotype was observed a handful of times. This chain uses TRBV11-2 with TRBJ2-3; D gene unclear. CDR3 length equals 12 residues. Germline lookup yields CDR1 SGHAT and CDR2 FQNNGV. Trimming removed 6 bases at V and 2 bases at J, with 6 bases between. The CDR3 spells CASRPNTDTQYF. CDR3 bases: TGTGCCAGCAGACCGAACACAGATACGCAGTATTTT.

This clonotype was seen more than once but under ten times. This rearrangement joins TRBV12-3 or TRBV12-4 to TRBJ2-1; D is tentatively TRBD1 or TRBD2 (6 bases each). The CDR3 totals 12 residues. The germline V and J ends were trimmed by 4 bases and 9 bases, with 10 bases remaining between them. DNA of the CDR3: TGTGCCAGCAGTTGGGGGGCGGGTGAGCAGTTCTTC. Its translation is CASSWGAGEQFF.

V and J are TRBV12-3 or TRBV12-4 and TRBJ2-7; TRBD2 agrees at 9 bases. The junction had 5 bases not matched to a gene; V was cut back by 2 bases and J by 6 bases. The CDR3 is 14 amino acids. In DNA, the CDR3 is TGTGCCAGCAGTTTAAGCGGGAGGTCGCGCGAGCAGTACTTC. Encoded protein: CASSLSGRSREQYF.

This clonotype was seen only a few times. V usage is TRBV7-6 and J usage is TRBJ2-7, with 10 bases aligning to TRBD1. V shed 2 bases and J 6 bases; nucleotides not matched to a gene: 1. The CDR3 runs 13 residues. In germline, CDR1 is SGHVS, CDR2 FNYEAQ. In DNA form, the CDR3 reads TGTGCCAGCAGCTTACGGGACAGGGGCGAGCAGTACTTC. This encodes CASSLRDRGEQYF. Full variable domain (missing parts from reference TRBV7-6 and TRBJ2-7): GAGVSQSPRYKVTKRGQDVALRCDPISGHVSLYWYRQALGQGPEFLTYFNYEAQQDKSGLPNDRFSAERPEGSISTLTIQRTEQRDSAMYRCASSLRDRGEQYFGPGTRLTVT.

The V call is TRBV7-2, the J call TRBJ2-3; perhaps TRBD1 as D (5 bases). The CDR3 runs 14 residues. Germline lookup yields CDR1 SGHTA and CDR2 FQGNSA. The germline V and J ends were trimmed by 2 bases and 5 bases, with 11 bases remaining between them. CDR3 sequence: CASSLSTRGDTQYF. The CDR3 DNA reads as TGTGCCAGCAGCTTATCTACAAGGGGAGATACGCAGTATTTT.

This clonotype has a handful of counts. The rearrangement uses TRBV20-1 and TRBJ2-2; 7 bases map to TRBD2. The germline V gene has CDR1 DFQATT and CDR2 SNEGSKA (reference sequence). The junction had 10 bases not matched to a gene; V was cut back by 3 bases and J by 3 bases. The CDR3 runs 16 residues. The CDR3 DNA sequence: TGCAGTGCTAGTGGGGTGGCGGGAGCGGACACCGGGGAGCTGTTTTTT. Amino acids: CSASGVAGADTGELFF.

This rearrangement joins TRBV7-2 to TRBJ2-4; perhaps D is TRBD1 or TRBD2 (5 bases each). V dropped 5 bases and J dropped 0 bases, with 5 bases sitting between them. CDR1 is SGHTA and CDR2 is FQGNSA in the germline V gene. The CDR3 is made up of 13 amino acids. This CDR3 reads CASSGGAKNIQYF. DNA of the CDR3: TGTGCCAGCAGCGGGGGAGCCAAAAACATTCAGTACTTC.